This TCR beta chain was observed in a study of siplizumab effects on memory and regulatory T cells. Study-wide points: In the presence of siplizumab, alloreactive sequences traceable to unstimulated CD4+ memory cells were significantly reduced. Naive T cells seemed more diverse than memory cells and seemed major alloresponse contributors.

Comments on this clone: Its antigen is not identified.

The CDR3 length is 15 residues. Looked up from germline, CDR1 is KGHSH and CDR2 is LQKENI. V lost 3 bases to trimming and J lost 1 base, with 11 bases between them. The assay was immunoSEQ multiplex PCR, and TCRdb's table has in-frame clones only and misses some. The sample shows 94,000 or so clones, 95% to 97% of them seen only once. Naive, memory, effector memory and TEMRA subsets, all unstimulated, were sequenced in a few donor pairs. This chain connects TRBV18 to TRBJ2-3; D remains ambiguous. The source of this sequence is a human donor in good health. The sequenced sample was naive CD4+ T cells sorted from blood. The CDR3 DNA reads as TGTGCCAGCTCACCCACCCCAGCAGGCACAGATACGCAGTATTTT. This encodes CASSPTPAGTDTQYF.